This TCR beta chain was retrieved from a study of cytomegalovirus exposure and HLA in healthy donors. Study-level results: Many donors shared some public TCRs, even though most TCR sequences were rare. Three chains tied to CMV proved CMV antigen-specific in vitro. TCR beta V- and J-gene trimming was later associated with a missense DCLRE1C variant. A later look showed TCR association rates differing by HLA locus, highest for DRB1 and lowest for HLA-C.

PCR amplification relied on 60 Vbeta primers (plus 13 Jbeta primers). Only in-frame clones appear in the TCRdb table, and some are missing; sequencing was by immunoSEQ multiplex PCR. The data hold 60,000 to 75,000 clones, with roughly 78% observed a single time. Trimming removed 8 bases from V and 3 bases from J; junction bases left unmatched: 13. Per the germline V gene, CDR1 is MNHNY and CDR2 is SVGAGI (reference sequence). The CDR3 loop spans 15 amino acids. In the case of this clone: Antigen: not known.

This rearrangement joins TRBV6-6 to TRBJ2-7; 7 bases are shared with TRBD1. The clonotype comes from a woman aged 40 to 50 in good health and CMV-seropositive. Sequenced sample: PBMCs. The DNA of the CDR3 is TGTGCCAGCTCGACCAGGGGGTCGGACCTCTACGAGCAGTACTTC. Protein: CASSTRGSDLYEQYF.